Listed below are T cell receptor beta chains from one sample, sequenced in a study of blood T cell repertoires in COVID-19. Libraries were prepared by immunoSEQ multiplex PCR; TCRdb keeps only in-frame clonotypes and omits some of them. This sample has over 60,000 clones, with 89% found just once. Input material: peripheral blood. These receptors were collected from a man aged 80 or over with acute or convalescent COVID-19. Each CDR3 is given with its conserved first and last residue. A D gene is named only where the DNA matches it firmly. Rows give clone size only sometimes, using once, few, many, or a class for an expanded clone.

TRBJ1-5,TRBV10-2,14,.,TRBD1,CASSRTGYDQPQHF,TGCGCCAGCAGCAGGACAGGGTATGATCAGCCCCAGCATTTT
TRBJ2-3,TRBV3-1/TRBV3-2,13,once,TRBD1,CASRTGGTDTQYF,TGTGCCAGCAGGACAGGGGGCACAGATACGCAGTATTTT
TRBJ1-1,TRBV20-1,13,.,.,CSASGGLNTEAFF,TGCAGTGCTAGTGGGGGGCTAAACACTGAAGCTTTCTTT
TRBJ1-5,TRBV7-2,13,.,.,CASSSQGYQPQHF,TGTGCCAGCAGCTCGCAGGGATATCAGCCCCAGCATTTT
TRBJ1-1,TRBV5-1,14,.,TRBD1,CASSGQGANTEAFF,TGCGCCAGCAGCGGACAGGGGGCGAACACTGAAGCTTTCTTT
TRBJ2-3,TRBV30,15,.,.,CAWSVTSSVRDTQYF,TGTGCCTGGAGTGTAACGAGCTCCGTGAGAGATACGCAGTATTTT
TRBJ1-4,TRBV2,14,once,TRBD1,CASSGQGSNEKLFF,TGTGCCAGCAGCGGACAGGGTTCTAATGAAAAACTGTTTTTT
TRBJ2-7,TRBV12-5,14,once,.,CASGPLQGPYEQYF,TGTGCTAGTGGTCCCTTACAGGGCCCCTACGAGCAGTACTTC
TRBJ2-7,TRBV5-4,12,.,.,CASSQVGDEQYF,TGTGCCAGCAGCCAGGTAGGGGACGAGCAGTACTTC
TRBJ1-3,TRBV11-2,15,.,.,CASSSGIISGNTIYF,TGTGCCAGCAGCTCAGGGATAATCTCTGGAAACACCATATATTTT
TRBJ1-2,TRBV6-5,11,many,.,CATVVGTGYTF,TGTGCCACCGTGGTTGGGACAGGCTACACCTTC
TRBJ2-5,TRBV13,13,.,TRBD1,CASSPDRDETQYF,TGTGCCAGCAGTCCCGACAGGGATGAGACCCAGTACTTC
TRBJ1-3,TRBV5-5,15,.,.,CASSLEEISGNTIYF,TGTGCCAGCAGCTTGGAAGAGATCTCTGGAAACACCATATATTTT
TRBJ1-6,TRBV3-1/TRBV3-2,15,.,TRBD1,CASSLLRTGDSPLHF,TGTGCCAGCAGTCTACTGAGGACAGGGGATTCACCCCTCCACTTT
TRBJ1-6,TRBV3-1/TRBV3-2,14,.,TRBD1,CASSFRDRDSPLHF,TGTGCCAGCAGCTTCCGGGACAGGGATTCACCCCTCCACTTT